Following are 20 T cell receptor beta chains from one sample sequenced in a study of T-cell memory formation after mild COVID-19. TCRdb processed the 5' RACE reads anew with MiXCR; each CDR3 protein has one entry. Of almost 550,000 distinct CDR3 sequences in the sample, about a fifth are singletons; the top ten hold roughly an eighth. Sequenced: PBMCs or a T cell subset sorted from them (not recorded which). Receptors originate from an adult woman who had mild COVID-19 (a few samples of this study predate the infection). Cell type and time point are not known.

The chain uses TRBV10-3 and TRBJ2-2; D is tentatively TRBD1 or TRBD2 (5 bases each). V dropped 5 bases and J dropped 2 bases, with 9 bases sitting between them. Germline V lookup: CDR1 ENHRY, CDR2 SYGVKD. The CDR3 is 14 amino acids. The CDR3 region is CAISPGTNTGELFF. The CDR3 bases are TGTGCCATCAGTCCAGGGACCAACACCGGGGAGCTGTTTTTT.

This clonotype has ten or more counts. The chain joins TRBV12-3 or TRBV12-4 to TRBJ2-7; no reliable D call. Deletions cut 6 bases from V and 3 bases from J, with 6 bases between. This CDR3 is built from 11 residues. CDR3 region: CASSRNYEQYF. CDR3 DNA: TGTGCCAGCAGCCGTAACTACGAGCAGTACTTC.

This clonotype was seen at least ten times. This rearrangement joins TRBV12-3 or TRBV12-4 to TRBJ2-7, with 10 bases fitting TRBD1. This CDR3 is 16 amino acids long. Unmatched junction bases numbered 6, after V lost 2 bases and J lost 2 bases. CDR3 in amino acids: CASSLTGQGFPYEQYF. Here the CDR3 DNA reads TGTGCCAGCAGTTTAACGGGACAGGGGTTTCCCTACGAGCAGTACTTC.

This clonotype came up a few times. The chain's CDR3 is CSVEDLGYEQFF. CDR3 in DNA: TGCAGCGTTGAAGATCTTGGATATGAGCAGTTCTTC. The V gene is TRBV29-1, the J gene TRBJ2-1; D is undetermined. CDR1 is SQVTM, CDR2 ANQGSEA, per germline. Trimming removed 0 bases from V and 8 bases from J, with 8 bases in between. CDR3 length: 12 amino acids.

This clonotype was counted between two and nine times. V and J are TRBV20-1 and TRBJ2-7, with 14 positions matching TRBD2. There are 14 residues in the CDR3. J lost 5 bases, V lost 6 bases, and 6 bases had no gene match. The germline V gene has CDR1 DFQATT and CDR2 SNEGSKA (reference sequence). The CDR3 DNA sequence: TGCAGTGCGGGGACTAGCGGGAGAAGGGACGAGCAGTACTTC. Translation: CSAGTSGRRDEQYF.

This clonotype was observed a handful of times. The genes are TRBV20-1 and TRBJ1-2; possible D gene TRBD1, 6 bases. The V gene's germline CDR1 is DFQATT and CDR2 SNEGSKA (reference sequence). V was shortened by 3 bases and J by 3 bases, with 14 bases between the two germline ends. CDR3 length: 14 amino acids. Written as DNA, the CDR3 is TGCAGTGCTAGTATACAGGGTACCCACTATGGCTACACCTTC. Protein: CSASIQGTHYGYTF.

The V gene is TRBV3-1, the J gene TRBJ1-1; D is ambiguous. Trimming took off 0 bases at V and 3 bases at J, with 11 bases between the two ends. Per the germline V gene, CDR1 is LGHDT and CDR2 is YNNKEL (reference sequence). The CDR3 has 15 residues. CDR3 region: CASSQDPIGYTEAFF. The CDR3 DNA follows: TGTGCCAGCAGCCAAGATCCAATCGGGTACACTGAAGCTTTCTTT.

This clonotype was seen a few times. The V and J genes are TRBV7-9 and TRBJ1-2; no clear D. The CDR3 consists of 13 residues. Germline V lookup: CDR1 SEHNR, CDR2 FQNEAQ (reference sequence). Trimming took 6 bases from V and 3 from J, leaving 11 bases between them. Here the CDR3 reads CASSLLQDYGYTF. In DNA form, the CDR3 reads TGTGCCAGCAGTTTATTGCAAGACTATGGCTACACCTTC. The complete variable domain, with remaining parts taken from reference TRBV7-9 and TRBJ1-2, reads DTGVSQNPRHKITKRGQNVTFRCDPISEHNRLYWYRQTLGQGPEFLTYFQNEAQLEKSRLLSDRFSAERPKGSFSTLEIQRTEQGDSAMYLCASSLLQDYGYTFGSGTRLTVV.

This clonotype has a handful of counts. The V and J genes are TRBV7-2 and TRBJ2-7, with 7 bases fitting TRBD1. This CDR3 is built from 14 residues. CDR1 and CDR2 (germline): SGHTA, FQGNSA. V shed 5 bases, J shed 3 bases, and the junction held 7 bases outside the gene matches. CDR3 DNA sequence: TGTGCCAGCAGCAGCTCGGGACAGTACTACGAGCAGTACTTC. Translating it yields CASSSSGQYYEQYF.

The chain couples TRBV2 to TRBJ2-7; 9 bases are a match to TRBD2. Germline CDR1 and CDR2: SNHLY and FYNNEI. This CDR3 is built from 17 residues. The V segment lost 8 bases and the J segment 2 bases; nucleotides outside the gene matches: 16. DNA of the CDR3: TGTGCCAGCCTCCCCCCAGGGGGACTAGCCATCGCCTACGAGCAGTACTTC. It is translated as CASLPPGGLAIAYEQYF.

V usage is TRBV30 and J usage is TRBJ1-2; weak D call: TRBD1 (5 bases). V lost 3 bases to trimming and J lost 2 bases, with 7 bases between them. CDR3 length: 12 residues. Per the germline V gene, CDR1 is GTSNPN and CDR2 is SVGIG (reference sequence). This CDR3 is CAWSPGNYGYTF. The CDR3 DNA follows: TGTGCCTGGAGCCCAGGGAACTATGGCTACACCTTC.

CDR3 bases: TGTGCCAGCAGTGTGATAGGACGGGAGCAGTTCTTC. As protein: CASSVIGREQFF. This chain links TRBV7-9 with TRBJ2-1; D is ambiguous. With 6 bases removed from V and 10 bases from J, the gap between germline ends came to 13 bases. This CDR3 is 12 amino acids long. Germline V CDR1 and CDR2: SEHNR, FQNEAQ (reference sequence).

This clonotype was detected ten times or more. The chain recombines TRBV5-5 with TRBJ2-3; D is ambiguous. From germline, CDR1 is SGHKS and CDR2 YYEKEE (reference sequence). Trimming removed 2 bases at V and 3 bases at J, with 13 bases between. This CDR3 comprises 15 residues. Here the CDR3 DNA reads TGTGCCAGCAGCTTCACCAGCCTCGGGACAGATACGCAGTATTTT. This gives the protein CASSFTSLGTDTQYF.

A few counts support this clonotype. The chain couples TRBV20-1 to TRBJ2-1; 10 bases line up with TRBD2. The germline gives CDR1 DFQATT, CDR2 SNEGSKA (reference sequence). This CDR3 has 14 residues. The J segment lost 6 bases and the V segment lost 5 bases, leaving 7 bases of the junction unmatched. The CDR3 DNA follows: TGCAGTGCTGACGGCCAGCGGGGGGGCAATGAGCAGTTCTTC. Translated, it gives CSADGQRGGNEQFF.

Only a few counts were recorded for this clonotype. This rearrangement joins TRBV20-1 to TRBJ1-1, with 11 bases identical to TRBD1. V lost 3 bases to trimming and J lost 3 bases; unmatched junction nucleotides: 6. Germline CDR1 is DFQATT and CDR2 is SNEGSKA (reference sequence). The CDR3 has 15 residues. The CDR3 region is CSASGTGGFDTEAFF. The CDR3 DNA reads as TGCAGTGCTAGCGGGACAGGGGGATTCGACACTGAAGCTTTCTTT.

V usage is TRBV5-1 and J usage is TRBJ1-4; perhaps TRBD1 as D (6 bases). Germline-derived CDR1 and CDR2 are SGHRS and YFSETQ. CDR3 length: 19 residues. Trimming pared 4 bases from V and 4 bases from J, leaving 26 bases between. For the CDR3, the DNA is TGCGCCAGCAGCCTGGGGGGCGTAGTGGCCGCCCCAATTAATGAAAAACTGTTTTTT. Residues: CASSLGGVVAAPINEKLFF. The complete variable domain, with remaining parts taken from reference TRBV5-1 and TRBJ1-4, reads KAGVTQTPRYLIKTRGQQVTLSCSPISGHRSVSWYQQTPGQGLQFLFEYFSETQRNKGNFPGRFSGRQFSNSRSEMNVSTLELGDSALYLCASSLGGVVAAPINEKLFFGSGTQLSVL.

This sequence joins TRBV5-5 and TRBJ2-2, with 9 bases fitting TRBD1. V trimming: 4 bases; J trimming: 7 bases; junction bases outside the gene matches: 11. The V gene's germline CDR1 is SGHKS and CDR2 YYEKEE (reference sequence). The CDR3 runs to 16 residues. This CDR3 reads CASSTTTGGRSGELFF. As DNA, the CDR3 is TGTGCCAGCAGCACAACTACAGGGGGCCGGAGCGGGGAGCTGTTTTTT.

This rearrangement joins TRBV4-1 to TRBJ1-4; D unresolved. Germline V gene lookup returns CDR1 MGHRA and CDR2 YSYEKL. Trimming left V 2 bases short and J 6 bases short, with 13 bases between. This CDR3 spans 15 amino acids. As DNA, the CDR3 is TGCGCCAGCAGCCAAAGGTCCGGGGAAGATGAAAAACTGTTTTTT. Amino acid sequence: CASSQRSGEDEKLFF.

The chain is built from TRBV29-1 and TRBJ1-1, with a possible D match to TRBD1 (5 bases). Per the germline V gene, CDR1 is SQVTM and CDR2 is ANQGSEA. V was trimmed by 2 bases and J by 4 bases, leaving 11 bases between them. The CDR3 runs to 13 residues. Here the CDR3 DNA reads TGCAGCGTTGAAAGGACTCAGGGCACTGAAGCTTTCTTT. Its protein product is CSVERTQGTEAFF.

The rearrangement joins TRBV6-5 to TRBJ1-1, with no clear D. Trimming removed 0 bases from V and 8 bases from J, with 7 bases in between. The CDR3 runs to 12 residues. CDR1 MNHEY and CDR2 SVGAGI come from the germline V gene. The CDR3 sequence: CASSYSSEEAFF. The CDR3 DNA is TGTGCCAGCAGTTACTCCTCAGAGGAAGCTTTCTTT.